This T cell receptor beta chain was retrieved from a study of shared clonotypes between healthy human individuals. Evenly divided among several immunoSEQ plates was the genomic DNA of each subset. The assay was immunoSEQ multiplex PCR, and TCRdb's table has in-frame clones only and misses some. The data show 2 million to 3 million clones, approximately 93% seen once. The V end lost 3 bases, the J end lost 7 bases, and 19 bases lay between the germline ends. Germline CDR1 reads GTSNPN; CDR2 reads SVGIG (reference sequence). The CDR3 extends over 15 amino acids. This clone was seen just once. Sequencing was carried out using naive CD4+ T cells from PBMCs. Subset given: CD45RA+ positively selected. This sequence was found in a man aged 18 to 29 in good health. Some clones in this sample may be carry-over from other donors' samples. This chain uses TRBV30 with TRBJ2-4; unclear D gene. The CDR3 loop is CAWRSRDKARNIQYF. As DNA, the CDR3 is TGTGCCTGGAGAAGTAGGGATAAGGCAAGGAACATTCAGTACTTC.